These T cell receptor beta chains were read from a single sample in a study of shared clonotypes between healthy human individuals. Sequencing was performed with immunoSEQ multiplex PCR; in TCRdb, only in-frame clones are kept and a portion is missing. The profile shows about 490,000 clones, 70% to 80% of them singletons. The sequenced material came from PBMCs. All receptors derive from a woman aged 40-49 years in good health. Some clones in this sample may be carry-over from other donors' samples. Each CDR3 is given with its conserved first and last residue. A D gene is named only where the DNA matches it firmly. Clone size, where shown, is once, few, many, or a class for clones that have expanded.

j_call d_call v_call clone_size cdr3_aa cdr3_nt
TRBJ2-2 . TRBV19 . CASSAQGGTGELFF TGTGCCAGTAGTGCACAGGGGGGGACCGGGGAGCTGTTTTTT
TRBJ2-3 TRBD2 TRBV4-3 . CASSQDGLAGEGDTQYF TGCGCCAGCAGCCAAGACGGACTAGCGGGAGAAGGGGATACGCAGTATTTT
TRBJ1-5 TRBD1 TRBV28 . CASSFWWTGTVTQHF TGTGCCAGCAGTTTCTGGTGGACAGGGACAGTGACCCAGCATTTT
TRBJ2-2 . TRBV18 few CASSGTQNTGELFF TGTGCCAGCTCCGGGACACAGAACACCGGGGAGCTGTTTTTT
TRBJ2-3 . TRBV27 . CASSLQLRTDTQYF TGTGCCAGCAGTTTACAGCTCCGCACAGATACGCAGTATTTT
TRBJ2-2 TRBD2 TRBV7-2 . CASRREGDRITGELFF TGTGCCAGCAGACGGGAGGGGGACCGGATAACCGGGGAGCTGTTTTTT
TRBJ2-7 TRBD1 TRBV6-1 . CASSVQQGAPYEQYF TGTGCCAGCAGTGTTCAACAGGGGGCCCCCTACGAGCAGTACTTC
TRBJ2-5 . TRBV21-1 . CASSTRQGASQETQYF TGTGCCAGCAGCACCAGACAGGGGGCGAGCCAAGAGACCCAGTACTTC
TRBJ2-7 TRBD1 TRBV18 . CASSPLSGGEQYF TGTGCCAGCTCACCACTATCAGGGGGCGAGCAGTACTTC
TRBJ2-7 TRBD1 TRBV29-1 once CSVVAGGSYEQYF TGCAGCGTTGTCGCAGGGGGCTCCTACGAGCAGTACTTC
TRBJ1-1 . TRBV7-8 . CASSLFGRANTEAFF TGTGCCAGCAGCTTATTCGGCCGGGCGAACACTGAAGCTTTCTTT
TRBJ1-1 . TRBV19 . CASSMGLIKNTEAFF TGTGCCAGTAGTATGGGACTGATAAAGAACACTGAAGCTTTCTTT
TRBJ1-2 . TRBV7-2 . CASSSYRGYTF TGTGCCAGCAGTTCGTACCGGGGCTACACCTTC
TRBJ2-7 . TRBV29-1 . CSGGGTYEQYF TGCAGCGGAGGCGGCACCTACGAGCAGTACTTC
TRBJ2-3 . TRBV5-1 . CASSLGAGRGTDTQYF TGCGCCAGCAGCTTGGGTGCCGGGAGAGGCACAGATACGCAGTATTTT
TRBJ2-2 TRBD2 TRBV7-9 many CASSSLAPNTGELFF TGTGCCAGCAGCTCACTAGCGCCAAACACCGGGGAGCTGTTTTTT
TRBJ2-7 TRBD1 TRBV6-5 medium-sized CASSYSPGTGLDEQYF TGTGCCAGCAGTTACTCTCCCGGGACAGGGCTTGACGAGCAGTACTTC
TRBJ2-5 TRBD1 TRBV25-1 . CASSEGDSRNQETQYF TGTGCCAGCAGTGAGGGGGACAGTCGGAACCAAGAGACCCAGTACTTC
TRBJ1-2 . TRBV11-2 . CASGSGSHYGYTF TGTGCCAGCGGCTCGGGCAGCCACTATGGCTACACCTTC
TRBJ2-1 TRBD2 TRBV5-4 . CASSPGLAGRNEQFF TGTGCCAGCAGCCCTGGACTAGCGGGACGCAATGAGCAGTTCTTC
TRBJ2-1 . TRBV9 . CASSADSFLYNEQFF TGTGCCAGCAGCGCGGACAGTTTCTTATACAATGAGCAGTTCTTC
TRBJ2-7 TRBD2 TRBV28 . CASTRTSGAYEQYF TGTGCCAGCACCCGGACTAGCGGGGCATACGAGCAGTACTTC
TRBJ2-7 TRBD2 TRBV6-1 . CASSVSAGLYEQYF TGTGCCAGCAGTGTCTCAGCGGGGCTCTACGAGCAGTACTTC
TRBJ1-5 TRBD1 TRBV6-5 . CASRDRGGDNQPQHF TGTGCCAGCAGGGACAGGGGTGGGGACAATCAGCCCCAGCATTTT
TRBJ2-2 . TRBV10-1 once CASTRSTGGELFF TGCGCCAGTACCCGGTCGACGGGCGGGGAGCTGTTTTTT
TRBJ2-3 . TRBV6-5 . CASSYSRGTDTQYF TGTGCCAGCAGTTACTCCCGTGGCACAGATACGCAGTATTTT
TRBJ1-1 . TRBV7-3 . CASSSHPGLGQQREAFF TGTGCCAGCAGCTCTCACCCGGGCCTGGGACAACAGAGAGAAGCTTTCTTT
TRBJ1-1 . TRBV6-5 few CASSYRGLEAFF TGTGCCAGCAGTTATAGGGGCCTTGAAGCTTTCTTT
TRBJ2-3 . TRBV5-4 . CASSYLGTDTQYF TGTGCCAGCAGCTATCTTGGCACAGATACGCAGTATTTT
TRBJ1-6 . TRBV27 . CASSLSGNSPLHF TGTGCCAGCAGTTTAAGCGGGAATTCACCCCTCCACTTT
TRBJ1-2 . TRBV27 . CASSFNDKRGYTF TGTGCCAGCAGTTTTAATGACAAACGGGGCTACACCTTC
TRBJ2-7 TRBD1 TRBV6-5 . CASSYRTGGYEQYF TGTGCCAGCAGTTACCGAACAGGGGGCTACGAGCAGTACTTC
TRBJ2-1 TRBD2 TRBV6-5 . CASSYLGGRAYNEQFF TGTGCCAGCAGTTACTTGGGCGGGAGGGCCTACAATGAGCAGTTCTTC
TRBJ1-4 TRBD1 TRBV30 . CAWSVPRTGGEKLFF TGTGCCTGGAGTGTCCCCCGGACAGGGGGTGAAAAACTGTTTTTT
TRBJ2-7 . TRBV10-3 . CAISERRVAYEQYF TGTGCCATCAGTGAAAGAAGGGTCGCCTACGAGCAGTACTTC
TRBJ2-3 TRBD1 TRBV5-1 . CASSLEWLGQGTDTQYF TGCGCCAGCAGCTTGGAGTGGCTGGGACAGGGGACAGATACGCAGTATTTT
TRBJ1-1 . TRBV7-2 . CASSRGMNTEAFF TGTGCCAGCAGCCGCGGGATGAACACTGAAGCTTTCTTT
TRBJ1-1 . TRBV7-2 . CASSAGTLIYTEAFF TGTGCCAGCAGCGCCGGGACTTTGATTTACACTGAAGCTTTCTTT
TRBJ1-5 . TRBV19 . CASSEVRGKPKHF TGTGCCAGTAGTGAGGTCCGAGGGAAGCCCAAGCATTTT
TRBJ1-3 . TRBV19 . CASRKPAGNTIYF TGTGCCAGTCGGAAGCCGGCTGGAAACACCATATATTTT
TRBJ2-5 TRBD2 TRBV4-2 . CASSQAYLAEYQETQYF TGTGCCAGCAGCCAGGCGTACCTAGCGGAATACCAAGAGACCCAGTACTTC
TRBJ1-2 TRBD1 TRBV29-1 once CSVEEETGIGGYTF TGCAGCGTTGAAGAGGAGACAGGGATAGGTGGCTACACCTTC
TRBJ2-1 TRBD2 TRBV7-6 . CASSPGTSVNEQFF TGTGCCAGCAGCCCCGGGACTAGCGTCAATGAGCAGTTCTTC
TRBJ2-2 . TRBV5-1 once CASSLGSRATGELFF TGCGCCAGCAGCTTGGGTTCTAGAGCCACCGGGGAGCTGTTTTTT
TRBJ1-5 . TRBV7-9 . CASSPTGHNQPQHF TGTGCCAGCAGCCCGACAGGTCACAATCAGCCCCAGCATTTT
TRBJ1-5 . TRBV2 few CASSLAGHQPQHF TGCGCCAGCAGTCTGGCAGGGCATCAGCCCCAGCATTTT
TRBJ2-7 TRBD1 TRBV2 . CASLRTGTSYEQYF TGTGCCAGCCTTCGGACAGGAACTTCCTACGAGCAGTACTTC
TRBJ2-1 . TRBV7-2 many CASSFSTHYNEQFF TGTGCCAGCAGCTTTTCGACACACTACAATGAGCAGTTCTTC
TRBJ1-2 . TRBV6-6 many CASSYPGRYGYTF TGTGCCAGCAGTTACCCCGGACGTTATGGCTACACCTTC
TRBJ2-2 TRBD2 TRBV5-1 once CATRVTSGSNTGELFF TGCGCCACCAGAGTGACTAGCGGGTCGAACACCGGGGAGCTGTTTTTT
TRBJ2-7 . TRBV6-1 . CASSDRGGSYEQYF TGTGCCAGCAGTGATAGGGGCGGCTCCTACGAGCAGTACTTC
TRBJ1-2 . TRBV5-1 many CASSLTAVHGYTF TGCGCCAGCAGCTTAACGGCCGTTCATGGCTACACCTTC
TRBJ2-3 . TRBV6-4 . CASSRMGGTDTQYF TGTGCCAGCAGCAGAATGGGGGGCACAGATACGCAGTATTTT
TRBJ2-3 TRBD2 TRBV4-2 . CASSQEGTSGSAGDTQYF TGTGCCAGCAGCCAAGAGGGGACTAGCGGGAGTGCGGGAGATACGCAGTATTTT